The 26 T cell receptor beta chains listed next were all sequenced from one sample in a study of CD8 T cells in Susac syndrome. cDNA came from 0.5 to 1 ug RNA primed by random hexamers. TCRdb re-called the immunoSEQ multiplex PCR reads with MiXCR, one entry per CDR3 protein. The table has under 200,000 distinct CDR3 sequences, approximately 95% seen once. Sequencing was performed on CD8+ T cells from PBMCs. The receptors were gathered from a human donor with Susac syndrome.

The chain combines TRBV7-9 with TRBJ2-2; 8 bases line up with TRBD1. The CDR3 is made up of 15 amino acids. V lost 5 bases, J lost 0 bases, and 2 bases stayed unmatched. The germline V gene encodes CDR1 SEHNR and CDR2 FQNEAQ (reference sequence). CDR3 loop: CASSGQGTNTGELFF. The CDR3 DNA follows: TGTGCCAGCAGCGGACAGGGCACGAACACCGGGGAGCTGTTTTTT.

The J gene is TRBJ2-7, the V gene TRBV5-4, with 7 positions matching TRBD2. The CDR3 loop spans 16 amino acids. Germline loops: CDR1 SGHNT, CDR2 YYREEE (reference sequence). V lost 4 bases to trimming and J lost 2 bases; unmatched junction nucleotides: 12. In DNA, the CDR3 is TGTGCCAGCAGCCGGCCTGGTACGGGGGGTACCTACGAGCAGTACTTC. Translation: CASSRPGTGGTYEQYF.

The gene calls are TRBV27 and TRBJ2-1, with D perhaps given as TRBD1 or TRBD2 (5 bases each). Germline V CDR1 and CDR2: MNHEY, SMNVEV (reference sequence). The germline V and J ends were trimmed by 4 bases and 8 bases, with 18 bases remaining between them. The CDR3 spans 15 residues. CDR3 sequence (DNA): TGTGCCAGCAGTTCCCCTTTTGGGGGAATGCATGAGCAGTTCTTC. It is translated as CASSSPFGGMHEQFF.

This clonotype was recorded only once. V usage is TRBV20-1 and J usage is TRBJ1-5; D is perhaps TRBD1 (5 bases). This CDR3 spans 14 amino acids. V shed 0 bases and J shed 0 bases, with 6 bases lying between them. Looked up from germline, CDR1 is DFQATT and CDR2 is SNEGSKA (reference sequence). The CDR3 DNA is TGCAGTGCTAGAGATCAGGGTAGCAATCAGCCCCAGCATTTT. Its translation is CSARDQGSNQPQHF.

The gene calls are TRBV2 and TRBJ2-7; D may be TRBD1 (6 bases). The CDR3 is 14 amino acids. The V gene lost 5 bases and the J gene lost 0 bases, with 11 bases spanning the gap. Germline V gives CDR1 SNHLY, CDR2 FYNNEI. DNA of the CDR3: TGTGCCAGCAGTCGGGACAACCGCTCCTACGAGCAGTACTTC. The encoded protein is CASSRDNRSYEQYF.

V is TRBV2 and J is TRBJ2-1, with 8 positions matching TRBD2. Trimming removed 1 base from V and 3 bases from J; junction bases left unmatched: 14. The CDR3 has 19 residues. Per germline, CDR1 SNHLY and CDR2 FYNNEI. The CDR3 sequence is CASSEGVLAGATFYNEQFF. The CDR3 DNA follows: TGTGCCAGCAGTGAAGGTGTTCTAGCGGGCGCCACCTTCTACAATGAGCAGTTCTTC.

The V gene is TRBV15, the J gene TRBJ2-7; 7 nucleotides agree with TRBD2. The CDR3 runs 13 residues. The J segment lost 5 bases and the V segment lost 6 bases, leaving 7 bases of the junction unmatched. From germline, CDR1 is LNHNV and CDR2 YYDKDF (reference sequence). The CDR3 region has the DNA TGTGCCACCAGTCGAGGGACTATCGACGAGCAGTACTTC. The encoded protein is CATSRGTIDEQYF.

The chain is built from TRBV29-1 and TRBJ2-7; 7 nucleotides line up with TRBD1. Germline lookup yields CDR1 SQVTM and CDR2 ANQGSEA. The CDR3 contains 14 residues. With 1 base clipped from V and 7 bases from J, the junction kept 10 bases outside the gene matches. CDR3: CSVEAGQGVGEQYF. CDR3 DNA sequence: TGCAGCGTTGAAGCGGGGCAGGGGGTTGGGGAGCAGTACTTC.

The chain employs TRBV4-1 and TRBJ1-2; the D gene is possibly TRBD1 (6 bases). The V gene's germline CDR1 is MGHRA and CDR2 YSYEKL. This CDR3 contains 16 residues. The ends were cut back, 0 bases at V and 3 bases at J, with 14 bases in the middle. The CDR3 region is CASSQDQGSLYYGYTF. The DNA of the CDR3 is TGCGCCAGCAGCCAAGATCAGGGGTCTCTTTACTATGGCTACACCTTC.

The rearrangement links TRBV6-5 to TRBJ1-6, with D perhaps TRBD1 (6 bases). CDR3 length: 15 amino acids. CDR1 and CDR2 (germline): MNHEY, SVGAGI. The V gene lost 5 bases and the J gene lost 10 bases, with 18 bases spanning the gap. This CDR3 is CASSPPAGAGSPLHF. The CDR3 DNA sequence: TGTGCCAGCAGTCCCCCCGCAGGGGCCGGGTCACCCCTCCACTTT.

The chain recombines TRBV9 with TRBJ2-5; tentative D call: TRBD1 (5 bases). The germline V and J ends were trimmed by 0 bases and 2 bases, with 5 bases remaining between them. CDR1 and CDR2 from the germline V gene are SGDLS and YYNGEE. This CDR3 is 13 amino acids long. The CDR3 coding sequence is TGTGCCAGCAGCGTAGGACAGCAAGAGACCCAGTACTTC. Its translation: CASSVGQQETQYF.

The chain links TRBV18 to TRBJ2-3; D gene ambiguous. Per germline, CDR1 KGHSH and CDR2 LQKENI. The CDR3 is 14 amino acids. V gave up 5 bases and J gave up 4 bases, with 13 bases separating them. DNA of the CDR3: TGTGCCAGCTCAACAGCCCTGTGGCCAGATACGCAGTATTTT. The encoded protein is CASSTALWPDTQYF.

The V and J genes are TRBV29-1 and TRBJ1-3, with D unresolved. Trimming took 6 bases from V and 0 from J, leaving 6 bases between them. This CDR3 region has 12 residues. CDR1 and CDR2 (germline): SQVTM, ANQGSEA. The CDR3 DNA reads as TGCAGCGTATGGGACTCTGGAAACACCATATATTTT. Translation gives CSVWDSGNTIYF.

The rearrangement uses TRBV15 and TRBJ1-5, with TRBD1 matching 7 bases. CDR3 length: 18 amino acids. Germline CDR1 LNHNV, CDR2 YYDKDF (reference sequence). V was pared by 5 bases and J by 2 bases, with 15 bases of the junction left unmatched. The CDR3 loop is CATSLTGTDRRGNQPQHF. The CDR3 bases are TGTGCCACCAGCCTCACCGGGACAGACCGAAGGGGCAATCAGCCCCAGCATTTT.

V and J are TRBV7-2 and TRBJ1-5; 7 bases match TRBD1. CDR1 and CDR2 from the germline V gene are SGHTA and FQGNSA. Unmatched junction bases numbered 7, after V lost 5 bases and J lost 6 bases. The CDR3 length is 14 residues. The CDR3 is CASSGRQGGQPQHF. The CDR3 coding sequence is TGTGCCAGCAGCGGGCGACAGGGAGGTCAGCCCCAGCATTTT. Full variable domain (rest looked up from reference TRBV7-2 and TRBJ1-5): GAGVSQSPSNKVTEKGKDVELRCDPISGHTALYWYRQSLGQGLEFLIYFQGNSAPDKSGLPSDRFSAERTGGSVSTLTIQRTQQEDSAVYLCASSGRQGGQPQHFGDGTRLSIL.

The chain is built from TRBV20-1 and TRBJ1-1, with D perhaps matching TRBD1 (6 bases). Per the germline V gene, CDR1 is DFQATT and CDR2 is SNEGSKA (reference sequence). The CDR3 covers 14 residues. V lost 0 bases to trimming and J lost 3 bases, with 11 bases between them. The CDR3: CSARERTDYTEAFF. Written as DNA, the CDR3 is TGCAGTGCTAGAGAGCGGACAGACTACACTGAAGCTTTCTTT.

This clonotype was counted between two and nine times. The chain recombines TRBV19 with TRBJ1-5; TRBD1 matches 9 bases. Germline CDR1 reads LNHDA; CDR2 reads SQIVND (reference sequence). Trimming removed 5 bases from V and 7 bases from J; junction bases left unmatched: 6. CDR3 size: 14 residues. CDR3 protein: CASSPDRGGQPQHF. The CDR3 nucleotides read TGTGCCAGTAGTCCTGACAGGGGGGGGCAGCCCCAGCATTTT.

The rearrangement joins TRBV19 to TRBJ2-1; no reliable D call. Trimming took 0 bases from V and 0 from J, leaving 9 bases between them. Per the germline V gene, CDR1 is LNHDA and CDR2 is SQIVND (reference sequence). CDR3 size: 16 residues. CDR3 protein: CASSIDGPGSYNEQFF. CDR3 DNA: TGTGCCAGTAGTATAGATGGACCTGGCTCCTACAATGAGCAGTTCTTC.

CDR3 protein: CASRMGQNSYEQYF. CDR3 nucleotide sequence: TGCGCCAGCCGCATGGGACAGAATTCCTACGAGCAGTACTTC. This chain connects TRBV10-2 to TRBJ2-7, with 7 bases that match TRBD1. The CDR3 covers 14 residues. V was clipped by 8 bases and J by 1 base; unmatched bases: 8. Germline V gene data show CDR1 as WSHSY and CDR2 as SAAADI.

The gene calls are TRBV29-1 and TRBJ1-1; 7 nucleotides match TRBD1. The CDR3 contains 12 residues. Germline CDR1 is SQVTM and CDR2 is ANQGSEA. V lost 4 bases to trimming and J lost 4 bases; unmatched junction nucleotides: 3. Here the CDR3 DNA reads TGCAGCGTTGGACAGGGTATCACTGAAGCTTTCTTT. This encodes CSVGQGITEAFF.

This rearrangement joins TRBV2 to TRBJ2-1; 7 nucleotides align to TRBD2. This CDR3 has 15 amino acids. Trimming took 10 bases from V and 0 from J; bases not matched to a gene: 9. CDR1 is SNHLY and CDR2 is FYNNEI in the germline V gene. The CDR3 region has the DNA TGTGCCATTAGACTCGGGAGGAACTCCTACAATGAGCAGTTCTTC. It translates to CAIRLGRNSYNEQFF.

The chain recombines TRBV7-9 with TRBJ1-5, with D unclear. V gave up 1 base and J gave up 9 bases, with 7 bases separating them. CDR1 and CDR2 (germline): SEHNR, FQNEAQ (reference sequence). The CDR3 is 12 residues long. In DNA, the CDR3 is TGTGCCAGCAGCTTAGGGCGGGGGCCCCAGCATTTT. It codes for CASSLGRGPQHF.

The chain uses TRBV6-2 or TRBV6-3 and TRBJ2-5; D may be TRBD2 (6 bases). Germline CDR1 MNHEY, CDR2 SVGEGT. The V end was cut by 11 bases, the J end by 5 bases, with 18 bases between. This CDR3 contains 13 residues. The CDR3 spells CAAGTSFGETQYF. CDR3 in DNA: TGTGCCGCTGGGACTTCTTTTGGTGAGACCCAGTACTTC.

In its sample, this clonotype was seen once. The gene calls are TRBV4-1 and TRBJ1-1; the D is unclear. CDR1 MGHRA and CDR2 YSYEKL come from the germline V gene. Trimming cost V 2 bases and J 1 base, with 11 bases left between them. This CDR3 is built from 15 residues. The CDR3 here is CASSQREQSNTEAFF. The CDR3 coding sequence is TGCGCCAGCAGCCAACGAGAACAGTCGAACACTGAAGCTTTCTTT.

The chain uses TRBV3-1 and TRBJ2-1; TRBD2 matches 8 bases. The CDR3 runs 15 residues. Germline CDR1 is LGHDT and CDR2 is YNNKEL (reference sequence). After removal of 5 bases from V and 13 bases from J, the junction contained 16 bases not matched to a gene. CDR3 sequence: CASSKVGTRDMRQFF. CDR3 DNA: TGTGCCAGCAGCAAAGTAGGGACTAGGGATATGCGCCAGTTCTTC.

This clonotype was seen once. The J gene is TRBJ1-2, the V gene TRBV9; D might be TRBD1 (6 bases). CDR1 is SGDLS and CDR2 is YYNGEE in the germline V gene. The CDR3 contains 15 residues. With 0 bases removed from V and 6 bases from J, the gap between germline ends came to 15 bases. Here the CDR3 reads CASSVVTMTGDGYTF. CDR3 nucleotides: TGTGCCAGCAGCGTAGTCACCATGACAGGCGATGGCTACACCTTC.